The next 31 T cell receptor beta chains were all read from a single sample in a study of shared T cell receptors in the human thymus (dated by TCRdb to the early 2020s). Library method: the immunoSEQ multiplex PCR assay. TCRdb retrieved this table from immuneACCESS and kept in-frame rearrangements only. Not all clones are present; in checked studies, unresolved V genes account for under half, and no reason is known for the remainder. The sample table holds hundreds of thousands of clones, of which around three quarters were seen once. The top ten clones comprise more than 0.01% of the sample. These same data were also listed under a study on human thymus T cells.

What was sequenced was thymocytes. These receptors were taken from a boy less than two years old with a congenital heart defect. Donor details come from another sample of the same person, matched by shared clones.

The rearrangement links TRBV28 to TRBJ1-1; 7 bases are a match to TRBD1. J was trimmed by 8 bases and V by 5 bases; bases with no gene match: 11. CDR1 is MDHEN, CDR2 SYDVKM, per germline. The CDR3 totals 14 residues. CDR3 nucleotides: TGTGCCAGCAGTCCGACAGGGCGGGTATTGGAAGCTTTCTTT. Translating gives CASSPTGRVLEAFF.

This chain links TRBV5-1 with TRBJ2-7, with TRBD2 matching over 11 bases. J lost 2 bases, V lost 3 bases, and 4 bases had no gene match. Germline values: CDR1 SGHRS, CDR2 YFSETQ. This CDR3 has 15 amino acids. This CDR3 reads CASSSGTSGPYEQYF. CDR3 coding DNA: TGCGCCAGCAGCTCCGGGACTAGCGGCCCCTACGAGCAGTACTTC.

The chain couples TRBV11-2 to TRBJ2-7; TRBD2 matches at 12 bases. CDR3 length: 16 residues. From germline, CDR1 is SGHAT and CDR2 FQNNGV. The V and J ends lost 3 bases and 2 bases, in that order; junction bases with no gene match: 5. Written as DNA, the CDR3 is TGTGCCAGCAGCTTGGAAAGACTAGCGGGAGCCTACGAGCAGTACTTC. Translated, it gives CASSLERLAGAYEQYF.

This rearrangement joins TRBV20-1 to TRBJ1-1; the D is unclear. V lost 5 bases and J lost 7, with 5 bases in between. Germline loops: CDR1 DFQATT, CDR2 SNEGSKA (reference sequence). This CDR3 region has 9 residues. The CDR3 region is CSAHSEAFF. For the CDR3, the DNA is TGCAGTGCTCACAGTGAAGCTTTCTTT.

This chain uses TRBV11-2 with TRBJ2-5; 7 bases are a match to TRBD2. Looked up from germline, CDR1 is SGHAT and CDR2 is FQNNGV. J was trimmed by 3 bases and V by 2 bases; bases with no gene match: 12. The CDR3 consists of 17 residues. As DNA, the CDR3 is TGTGCCAGCAGCTTAACGGGAGCGGGAAAGCGGGAAGAGACCCAGTACTTC. This gives the protein CASSLTGAGKREETQYF.

This clone showed up just once. This rearrangement joins TRBV15 to TRBJ2-7, with D tentatively TRBD1 (6 bases). This CDR3 comprises 17 residues. V lost 5 bases, J lost 5 bases, and 25 bases lay in between. In germline, CDR1 is LNHNV, CDR2 YYDKDF (reference sequence). The CDR3 region has the DNA TGTGCCACCAGCCAGGGGAAAGGGACCACGGTACGGGACGAGCAGTACTTC. It encodes CATSQGKGTTVRDEQYF. Full variable domain (rest looked up from reference TRBV15 and TRBJ2-7): DAMVIQNPRYQVTQFGKPVTLSCSQTLNHNVMYWYQQKSSQAPKLLFHYYDKDFNNEADTPDNFQSRRPNTSFCFLDIRSPGLGDTAMYLCATSQGKGTTVRDEQYFGPGTRLTVT.

Only a few counts were recorded for this clone. The rearrangement joins TRBV28 to TRBJ2-5; 10 bases match TRBD1. V lost 4 bases, J lost 2 bases, and 13 bases stayed unmatched. Germline V CDR1 and CDR2: MDHEN, SYDVKM. The length of the CDR3 is 18 residues. CDR3 amino acids: CASSSRDRGLYLQETQYF. The CDR3 DNA reads TGTGCCAGCAGTTCCCGGGACAGGGGCCTTTACCTTCAAGAGACCCAGTACTTC.

This chain joins TRBV4-1 and TRBJ2-7; 9 nucleotides line up with TRBD1. CDR1 and CDR2 from the germline V gene are MGHRA and YSYEKL. V dropped 5 bases and J dropped 6; count of bases not matched to a gene: 5. This CDR3 contains 13 residues. The CDR3 bases are TGCGCCAGCAGCGCACAGGGGGCAGGCGAGCAGTACTTC. Translated: CASSAQGAGEQYF.

J is TRBJ2-3 and V is TRBV19; D uncertain. V shed 2 bases and J shed 2 bases, with 8 bases lying between them. The germline gives CDR1 LNHDA, CDR2 SQIVND (reference sequence). The CDR3 length is 14 residues. For the CDR3, the DNA is TGTGCCAGTAGTATATGGCCGCTCACAGATACGCAGTATTTT. It yields the protein CASSIWPLTDTQYF.

This sequence joins TRBV27 and TRBJ2-7, with D unresolved. The CDR3 is made up of 14 amino acids. The V gene lost 5 bases and the J gene lost 2 bases, with 13 bases spanning the gap. Germline-derived CDR1 and CDR2 are MNHEY and SMNVEV (reference sequence). Here the CDR3 reads CASSVRNQAYEQYF. For the CDR3, the DNA is TGTGCCAGCAGTGTCAGGAACCAAGCCTACGAGCAGTACTTC.

The V and J genes are TRBV6-5 and TRBJ2-7, with TRBD1 identical over 8 bases. Trimming took 6 bases from V and 5 from J; bases not matched to a gene: 9. Looked up from germline, CDR1 is MNHEY and CDR2 is SVGAGI. The CDR3 runs to 14 residues. Written as DNA, the CDR3 is TGTGCCAGCAGACTAGACAGGGGCTTCCACGAGCAGTACTTC. This gives the protein CASRLDRGFHEQYF.

This sequence joins TRBV29-1 and TRBJ2-1; TRBD2 matches at 7 bases. The CDR3 extends over 14 amino acids. J was trimmed by 2 bases and V by 6 bases; bases with no gene match: 7. CDR1 is SQVTM and CDR2 is ANQGSEA in the germline V gene. CDR3 nucleotides: TGCAGCGTCCCCAACGGGAGGCCCTACAATGAGCAGTTCTTC. This encodes CSVPNGRPYNEQFF.

Only a few counts were recorded for this clone. The rearrangement links TRBV29-1 to TRBJ2-3; TRBD2 aligns across 10 bases. The germline V gene has CDR1 SQVTM and CDR2 ANQGSEA. This CDR3 contains 14 residues. J lost 3 bases, V lost 3 bases, and 3 bases had no gene match. Written as DNA, the CDR3 is TGCAGCGTTGACGAGCGGGAGGGAACAGATACGCAGTATTTT. Its translation is CSVDEREGTDTQYF.

This rearrangement joins TRBV29-1 to TRBJ2-7, with 11 bases matching TRBD1. CDR3 length: 16 residues. Germline CDR1 is SQVTM and CDR2 is ANQGSEA. The V gene end was trimmed by 3 bases and the J gene end by 5 bases; junction bases not matched to a gene: 12. CDR3 residues: CSVDYRTGGDDDEQYF. The CDR3 DNA sequence: TGCAGCGTTGATTATAGGACAGGGGGCGACGACGACGAGCAGTACTTC.

This clone was seen only a few times. The chain links TRBV28 to TRBJ2-7, with D unclear. Trimming took off 7 bases at V and 0 bases at J, with 10 bases between the two ends. The CDR3 length is 13 residues. From germline, CDR1 is MDHEN and CDR2 SYDVKM. CDR3 bases: TGTGCCAGCAAGGAGCAAAACTCCTACGAGCAGTACTTC. It specifies CASKEQNSYEQYF.

The J gene is TRBJ1-5, the V gene TRBV6-1; D might be TRBD1 (5 bases). The V end was cut by 1 base, the J end by 5 bases, with 12 bases between. Germline V CDR1 and CDR2: MNHNS, SASEGT. The CDR3 runs to 15 residues. The CDR3 is CASSEEGSWDQPQHF. The CDR3 DNA sequence: TGTGCCAGCAGTGAAGAGGGGTCTTGGGATCAGCCCCAGCATTTT.

The gene calls are TRBV4-2 and TRBJ2-5; D not certain. Germline V gives CDR1 LGHNA, CDR2 YNFKEQ. CDR3 length: 14 amino acids. Trimming stripped 0 bases from V and 5 bases from J, with 10 bases between. The CDR3 region has the DNA TGTGCCAGCAGCCAAGAACGAGGCACCGAGACCCAGTACTTC. Its translation: CASSQERGTETQYF.

CDR3 sequence reads: CASSEVSVGDTEAFF. DNA of the CDR3: TGTGCCAGCAGTGAGGTGAGCGTCGGGGACACTGAAGCTTTCTTT. This chain links TRBV6-1 with TRBJ1-1; D remains ambiguous. The CDR3 has 15 amino acids. V was pared by 3 bases and J by 3 bases, with 14 bases between. From germline, CDR1 is MNHNS and CDR2 SASEGT.

This clone occurred a few times. This chain joins TRBV19 and TRBJ1-2; TRBD1 might be the D (6 bases). Deletions cut 3 bases from V and 6 bases from J, with 17 bases between. The CDR3 totals 15 residues. The germline V gene encodes CDR1 LNHDA and CDR2 SQIVND (reference sequence). Here the CDR3 reads CASSIPDRGTHGYTF. As DNA, the CDR3 is TGTGCCAGTAGTATCCCGGACAGAGGAACGCATGGCTACACCTTC.

This chain links TRBV6-8 with TRBJ2-1, with TRBD2 matching 9 bases. CDR1 is MNHGY and CDR2 is SAAAGT in the germline V gene. The CDR3 is made up of 12 amino acids. With V trimmed by 9 bases and J by 10 bases, 7 bases remained unmatched. CDR3 sequence reads: CASWAAGGEQFF. The CDR3 DNA follows: TGTGCCAGTTGGGCAGCGGGAGGCGAGCAGTTCTTC.

The rearrangement uses TRBV5-4 and TRBJ2-3; 7 bases are shared with TRBD2. From germline, CDR1 is SGHNT and CDR2 YYREEE (reference sequence). V dropped 6 bases and J dropped 3; count of bases not matched to a gene: 10. The CDR3 length is 15 residues. The CDR3 protein is CASTASGTNTDTQYF. The CDR3 DNA is TGTGCCAGCACCGCCTCCGGGACTAATACAGATACGCAGTATTTT.

This clone was seen only once. The gene calls are TRBV29-1 and TRBJ1-2; TRBD1 agrees at 8 bases. Germline V gene sequence: CDR1 SQVTM, CDR2 ANQGSEA. Germline trimming cut 7 bases from V and 2 bases from J; bases unmatched to any gene: 0. The CDR3 spans 11 residues. In nucleotides, the CDR3 is TGCAGCGGACAGGGGAACTATGGCTACACCTTC. Translated, it gives CSGQGNYGYTF.

This clone was observed a few times. V is TRBV7-6 and J is TRBJ1-1; 9 bases agree with TRBD1. Germline V gene sequence: CDR1 SGHVS, CDR2 FNYEAQ. The CDR3 loop spans 21 amino acids. With V trimmed by 5 bases and J by 3 bases, 25 bases remained unmatched. This chain's CDR3 is CASSPRSLPRDRATEDTEAFF. The CDR3 DNA sequence: TGTGCCAGCAGCCCTAGATCCCTCCCCAGGGACAGGGCTACGGAGGACACTGAAGCTTTCTTT.

The chain recombines TRBV19 with TRBJ1-4; D call uncertain. The V end was cut by 2 bases, the J end by 2 bases, with 9 bases between. Germline-derived CDR1 and CDR2 are LNHDA and SQIVND (reference sequence). This CDR3 has 15 residues. The CDR3, as DNA: TGTGCCAGTAGTATATCCCCCGGGACTAATGAAAAACTGTTTTTT. It codes for CASSISPGTNEKLFF.

CDR3: CASSLGREPQHF. CDR3 in DNA: TGTGCCAGCAGCCTCGGCCGGGAGCCCCAGCATTTT. V and J are TRBV7-9 and TRBJ1-5; D is ambiguous. The V and J ends lost 5 bases and 8 bases respectively, with 10 bases between them. This CDR3 has 12 residues. CDR1 is SEHNR and CDR2 is FQNEAQ in the germline V gene (reference sequence). Looking up the rest from reference TRBV7-9 and TRBJ1-5 gives the full variable domain: DTGVSQNPRHKITKRGQNVTFRCDPISEHNRLYWYRQTLGQGPEFLTYFQNEAQLEKSRLLSDRFSAERPKGSFSTLEIQRTEQGDSAMYLCASSLGREPQHFGDGTRLSIL.

This clone was seen a single time. Its ends do not fully match the called genes, so a read error is possible. V is TRBV30 and J is TRBJ1-5; 9 bases line up with TRBD1. Germline lookup yields CDR1 GTSNPN and CDR2 SVGIG (reference sequence). This CDR3 is built from 17 residues. This CDR3 reads CAWSPDRGGSSNQLQHF. The CDR3 DNA sequence: TGTGCCTGGAGTCCCGACAGGGGGGGTTCTAGCAATCAGCTCCAGCATTTT.

The gene calls are TRBV29-1 and TRBJ2-5; D call uncertain. Germline-derived CDR1 and CDR2 are SQVTM and ANQGSEA. The CDR3 consists of 11 residues. V gave up 4 bases and J gave up 4 bases, with 7 bases separating them. CDR3 residues: CSVGLGETQYF. Written as DNA, the CDR3 is TGCAGCGTTGGACTGGGAGAGACCCAGTACTTC.

In this sample, this clone turned up a few times. This rearrangement joins TRBV6-5 to TRBJ2-7; D remains unclear. Trimming cost V 5 bases and J 3 bases, with 14 bases left between them. CDR3 size: 14 residues. The germline CDR1 and CDR2 sequences are MNHEY and SVGAGI. The DNA of the CDR3 is TGTGCCAGCAGTGGCGACTGGATATGCTACGAGCAGTACTTC. Protein product: CASSGDWICYEQYF.

The CDR3 DNA follows: TGCGCCAGCAGCTTCTATGGCCGGGACAGGGCCGAGGAGACCCAGTACTTC. Encoded protein: CASSFYGRDRAEETQYF. The chain has TRBV5-1 and TRBJ2-5, with 9 bases aligning to TRBD1. Germline trimming cut 2 bases from V and 5 bases from J; bases unmatched to any gene: 13. This CDR3 comprises 17 residues. The germline gives CDR1 SGHRS, CDR2 YFSETQ.

V is TRBV6-5 and J is TRBJ1-4; D might be TRBD1 (5 bases). Trimming took off 7 bases at V and 4 bases at J, with 13 bases between the two ends. The CDR3 length is 14 residues. The germline CDR1 and CDR2 sequences are MNHEY and SVGAGI. The CDR3 reads CASTRNGGNEKLFF. The CDR3 DNA follows: TGTGCCAGCACCAGAAACGGGGGTAATGAAAAACTGTTTTTT.

The V and J genes are TRBV9 and TRBJ2-7, with TRBD1 matching 9 bases. Germline CDR1 and CDR2: SGDLS and YYNGEE. The CDR3 contains 16 residues. With V trimmed by 4 bases and J by 5 bases, 13 bases remained unmatched. The CDR3 reads CASSPSSSTGGDEQYF. DNA of the CDR3: TGTGCCAGCAGCCCTAGCTCAAGTACAGGGGGCGACGAGCAGTACTTC.